A single sample is the source of the 29 T cell receptor beta chains below, sequenced in a study of STAT3 mutations in large granular lymphocyte leukemia. Overall study findings and caveats: At least one immunodominant TCR beta clonotype appeared in every T-cell large granular lymphocyte leukemia patient.

The assay was immunoSEQ multiplex PCR, and TCRdb's table has in-frame clones only and misses some. The table records more than 15,000 clones, 92% of them present only once. These receptors' antigens are unknown. Sequenced: peripheral blood mononuclear cells. All receptors come from a man in his fifties or sixties with T-cell large granular lymphocyte leukemia. Some clones in this sample may be carry-over from other donors' samples.

The chain combines TRBV5-4 with TRBJ2-7; D perhaps matches TRBD1 (7 bases). CDR1 is SGHNT and CDR2 is YYREEE in the germline V gene (reference sequence). With 4 bases removed from V and 2 bases from J, the gap between germline ends came to 16 bases. This CDR3 is built from 15 residues. CDR3 amino acids: CASSPRGTAAYEQYF. The CDR3, as DNA: TGTGCCAGCAGCCCCCGGGGGACAGCAGCCTACGAGCAGTACTTC.

This clone was counted only a few times. The V and J genes are TRBV5-1 and TRBJ1-1, with 8 positions matching TRBD1. V lost 6 bases, J lost 1 base, and 5 bases stayed unmatched. This CDR3 comprises 14 residues. Per the germline V gene, CDR1 is SGHRS and CDR2 is YFSETQ. The CDR3 sequence is CASTDRVGNTEAFF. DNA for the CDR3: TGCGCCAGCACGGACAGGGTCGGGAACACTGAAGCTTTCTTT.

The chain combines TRBV10-3 with TRBJ1-5; perhaps TRBD1 as D (6 bases). V dropped 3 bases and J dropped 4 bases, with 16 bases sitting between them. The CDR3 has 16 residues. The germline V gene has CDR1 ENHRY and CDR2 SYGVKD. In DNA form, the CDR3 reads TGTGCCATCAGTGACCCTCCGGGACACCTTAATCAGCCCCAGCATTTT. Translating it yields CAISDPPGHLNQPQHF.

The V and J genes are TRBV7-8 and TRBJ1-2, with D unresolved. Germline V lookup: CDR1 SGHVS, CDR2 FQNEAQ. The CDR3 spans 12 residues. The V gene lost 5 bases and the J gene lost 13 bases, with 17 bases spanning the gap. CDR3 nucleotides: TGTGCCAGCAGCCCTGTCACTACCCTGGGCACCTTC. Translation gives CASSPVTTLGTF. The complete variable domain, with remaining parts taken from reference TRBV7-8 and TRBJ1-2, reads GAGVSQSPRYKVAKRGQDVALRCDPISGHVSLFWYQQALGQGPEFLTYFQNEAQLDKSGLPSDRFFAERPEGSVSTLKIQRTQQEDSAVYLCASSPVTTLGTFGSGTRLTVV.

This clone is a singleton in its sample. The chain is built from TRBV7-2 and TRBJ2-2, with a weak D call TRBD2 (5 bases). CDR3 length: 15 amino acids. Trimming pared 3 bases from V and 4 bases from J, leaving 12 bases between. Germline V gene sequence: CDR1 SGHTA, CDR2 FQGNSA. This CDR3 reads CASSLRAPGTGELFF. In DNA form, the CDR3 reads TGTGCCAGCAGCTTGAGGGCCCCGGGCACCGGGGAGCTGTTTTTT.

This clone showed up just once. This chain joins TRBV7-2 and TRBJ2-2; the match to TRBD2 covers 12 bases. CDR1 is SGHTA and CDR2 is FQGNSA in the germline V gene. CDR3 size: 19 residues. With V trimmed by 1 base and J by 5 bases, 11 bases remained unmatched. CDR3 bases: TGTGCCAGCAGCTTAGTTGCCGGCGGACTAGCGGGACTTACCGGGGAGCTGTTTTTT. Residues: CASSLVAGGLAGLTGELFF. The whole variable domain, remainder taken from reference TRBV7-2 and TRBJ2-2, is GAGVSQSPSNKVTEKGKDVELRCDPISGHTALYWYRQSLGQGLEFLIYFQGNSAPDKSGLPSDRFSAERTGGSVSTLTIQRTQQEDSAVYLCASSLVAGGLAGLTGELFFGEGSRLTVL.

The J gene is TRBJ2-6, the V gene TRBV7-9, with no clear D. The CDR3 sequence is 14 residues long. Germline V gene data show CDR1 as SEHNR and CDR2 as FQNEAQ (reference sequence). V shed 8 bases and J shed 0 bases, with 8 bases lying between them. The DNA for the CDR3 is TGTGCCAGCCGGTGGCTCTCTGGGGCCAACGTCCTGACTTTC. Residues: CASRWLSGANVLTF.

This rearrangement joins TRBV7-2 to TRBJ2-3, with D perhaps matching TRBD2 (5 bases). CDR1 is SGHTA, CDR2 FQGNSA, per germline. CDR3 length equals 14 residues. V dropped 1 base and J dropped 5 bases, with 10 bases sitting between them. CDR3 sequence (DNA): TGTGCCAGCAGCTTAGGACTACGCCTAGATACGCAGTATTTT. Translated, it gives CASSLGLRLDTQYF.

This chain links TRBV2 with TRBJ2-7, with a possible D match to TRBD1 (5 bases). Trimming took off 3 bases at V and 2 bases at J, with 8 bases between the two ends. The CDR3 has 13 residues. In germline, CDR1 is SNHLY, CDR2 FYNNEI. This CDR3 is CASSEQGTYEQYF. The CDR3 bases are TGTGCCAGCAGTGAGCAGGGAACCTACGAGCAGTACTTC.

V gene TRBV25-1 combines with J gene TRBJ1-2; TRBD1 aligns across 7 bases. J was trimmed by 4 bases and V by 4 bases; bases with no gene match: 3. The V gene's germline CDR1 is MGHDK and CDR2 SYGVNS. This CDR3 contains 13 residues. The CDR3 here is CASSGGDSYGYTF. The CDR3 region has the DNA TGTGCCAGCAGTGGCGGGGACAGCTATGGCTACACCTTC.

V gene TRBV6-1 combines with J gene TRBJ2-3; the D call may be TRBD1 or TRBD2 (7 bases each). Germline CDR1 MNHNS, CDR2 SASEGT. Trimming removed 0 bases from V and 5 bases from J, with 21 bases in between. CDR3 size: 18 residues. The CDR3 bases are TGTGCCAGCAGTGAAGCGCTTCGGGGAGGGGACAGAAAAGATACGCAGTATTTT. Protein sequence: CASSEALRGGDRKDTQYF.

This chain uses TRBV6-5 with TRBJ2-1; D is unclear. The germline V gene has CDR1 MNHEY and CDR2 SVGAGI. V gave up 5 bases and J gave up 7 bases, with 15 bases separating them. The CDR3 runs to 14 residues. DNA for the CDR3: TGTGCCAGCAGTAAGCCGGCCCCTACTAATGAGCAGTTCTTC. It specifies CASSKPAPTNEQFF.

This clone was seen a single time. CDR3 protein: CASSRRTSGRATSTDTQYF. CDR3 DNA: TGCGCCAGCAGCAGACGGACTAGCGGGAGGGCCACTAGCACAGATACGCAGTATTTT. The chain employs TRBV5-1 and TRBJ2-3, with 15 nucleotides matching TRBD2. J gave up 0 bases and V 4 bases, and 9 bases lay outside the gene matches. The CDR3 loop spans 19 amino acids. Germline loops: CDR1 SGHRS, CDR2 YFSETQ.

The CDR3: CASSLSPYSNTEAFF. The DNA for the CDR3 is TGTGCCAGCAGCTTGTCCCCATATTCGAACACTGAAGCTTTCTTT. This chain uses TRBV5-6 with TRBJ1-1; D is uncertain. CDR3 length equals 15 residues. CDR1 SGHDT and CDR2 YYEEEE come from the germline V gene. Trimming pared 1 base from V and 1 base from J, leaving 11 bases between.

V is TRBV7-9 and J is TRBJ2-7; the match to TRBD2 covers 7 bases. Germline V CDR1 and CDR2: SEHNR, FQNEAQ (reference sequence). V shed 6 bases and J 1 base; nucleotides not matched to a gene: 15. The CDR3 spans 17 residues. CDR3 region: CASRLLGGSGASYEQYF. The CDR3 bases are TGTGCCAGCAGGCTTCTTGGGGGGAGCGGGGCATCCTACGAGCAGTACTTC.

The J gene is TRBJ1-2, the V gene TRBV20-1; the match to TRBD1 covers 11 bases. Germline CDR1 reads DFQATT; CDR2 reads SNEGSKA (reference sequence). The CDR3 consists of 11 residues. For the CDR3, the DNA is TGCAGGGGGGACAGGGGGTCTGGCTACACCTTC. Translation gives CRGDRGSGYTF.

The rearrangement joins TRBV29-1 to TRBJ2-5; 9 nucleotides agree with TRBD2. CDR1 is SQVTM, CDR2 ANQGSEA, per germline. J lost 5 bases, V lost 8 bases, and 6 bases had no gene match. This CDR3 spans 12 amino acids. The CDR3 protein is CSTDSGSETQYF. The DNA for the CDR3 is TGCAGCACTGATAGCGGGAGTGAGACCCAGTACTTC.

The J gene is TRBJ1-1, the V gene TRBV5-1, with 8 bases fitting TRBD1. From germline, CDR1 is SGHRS and CDR2 YFSETQ. V lost 4 bases and J lost 3; bases outside the gene matches: 5. This CDR3 spans 14 amino acids. The CDR3 region is CASSLTGGDTEAFF. CDR3 DNA: TGCGCCAGCAGCCTAACAGGGGGAGACACTGAAGCTTTCTTT.

This sequence joins TRBV4-2 and TRBJ2-3; unclear D gene. The CDR3 is 15 amino acids. V was clipped by 8 bases and J by 4 bases, with 19 bases between them. The germline V gene has CDR1 LGHNA and CDR2 YNFKEQ. The CDR3 region is CASGLGDRGADTQYF. The CDR3 DNA follows: TGTGCCAGCGGGCTTGGGGATAGAGGCGCAGATACGCAGTATTTT.

The rearrangement joins TRBV30 to TRBJ1-5; D is ambiguous. CDR3 size: 14 residues. Deletions cut 5 bases from V and 0 bases from J, with 11 bases between. The germline V gene has CDR1 GTSNPN and CDR2 SVGIG (reference sequence). The CDR3: CAWDTDYSNQPQHF. The DNA of the CDR3 is TGTGCCTGGGATACGGATTATAGCAATCAGCCCCAGCATTTT. The entire variable domain, with the rest obtained from reference TRBV30 and TRBJ1-5, is as follows: SQTIHQWPATLVQPVGSPLSLECTVEGTSNPNLYWYRQAAGRGLQLLFYSVGIGQISSEVPQNLSASRPQDRQFILSSKKLLLSDSGFYLCAWDTDYSNQPQHFGDGTRLSIL.

This clone was detected only once. The genes are TRBV7-2 and TRBJ2-3; D gene uncertain. This CDR3 is 12 amino acids long. Deletions cut 5 bases from V and 5 bases from J, with 8 bases between. Germline V gene data show CDR1 as SGHTA and CDR2 as FQGNSA. DNA of the CDR3: TGTGCCAGCAGCCTAACCGAAGATACGCAGTATTTT. Translating gives CASSLTEDTQYF.

The chain couples TRBV23-1 to TRBJ1-4; D is unclear. TRBV23-1 is treated as an ORF (open reading frame) with a function not yet certain. Trimming removed 6 bases at V and 5 bases at J, with 16 bases between. CDR3 length: 15 amino acids. The chain's CDR3 is CASSPPMQENEKLFF. CDR3 bases: TGCGCCAGCAGCCCCCCAATGCAGGAAAATGAAAAACTGTTTTTT.

The chain recombines TRBV4-3 with TRBJ1-4; D remains unclear. Germline CDR1 and CDR2: LGHNA and YSLEER. The CDR3 is 15 residues long. The V end was cut by 0 bases, the J end by 7 bases, with 12 bases between. As DNA, the CDR3 is TGCGCCAGCAGCCAAGACCCGGGTTTAGGTGAAAAACTGTTTTTT. As protein: CASSQDPGLGEKLFF.

This clone was seen a few times. The chain is built from TRBV5-1 and TRBJ2-7; D may be TRBD1 (6 bases). The CDR3 has 12 residues. CDR1 and CDR2 from the germline V gene are SGHRS and YFSETQ. The V end was cut by 2 bases, the J end by 6 bases, with 9 bases between. CDR3 in amino acids: CASSLVRGEQYF. As DNA, the CDR3 is TGCGCCAGCAGCTTAGTCAGGGGCGAGCAGTACTTC.

This rearrangement joins TRBV29-1 to TRBJ1-2; 8 nucleotides line up with TRBD1. This CDR3 has 17 amino acids. V was clipped by 7 bases and J by 6 bases; unmatched bases: 22. CDR1 is SQVTM, CDR2 ANQGSEA, per germline. DNA of the CDR3: TGCAGCGCGGTAAACAGGGGGTCGGCCTCCAGAGTAGATGGCTACACCTTC. Translated, it gives CSAVNRGSASRVDGYTF.

This chain uses TRBV18 with TRBJ2-3; D might be TRBD1 (5 bases). The CDR3 extends over 14 amino acids. V dropped 4 bases and J dropped 6 bases, with 14 bases sitting between them. CDR1 is KGHSH and CDR2 is LQKENI in the germline V gene. The DNA of the CDR3 is TGTGCCAGCTCACTTTCCAGGGTGCCCGATACGCAGTATTTT. Its translation is CASSLSRVPDTQYF.

This sequence joins TRBV5-4 and TRBJ1-1; perhaps TRBD1 as D (6 bases). CDR3 length equals 13 residues. Looked up from germline, CDR1 is SGHNT and CDR2 is YYREEE (reference sequence). The germline V and J ends were trimmed by 10 bases and 1 base, with 14 bases remaining between them. CDR3 protein: CAGGGGRNTEAFF. As DNA, the CDR3 is TGTGCCGGGGGCGGGGGAAGGAACACTGAAGCTTTCTTT.

The gene calls are TRBV12-5 and TRBJ2-7; D perhaps matches TRBD1 (6 bases). V lost 7 bases and J 0 bases, leaving 10 bases between the germline ends. The length of the CDR3 is 13 residues. CDR1 and CDR2 from the germline V gene are LGHNT and FRNRAP. CDR3 DNA: TGTGCTAGTGCTGGACAGAGCTCCTACGAGCAGTACTTC. Protein: CASAGQSSYEQYF.

With respect to this clone: Relative to the germline gene, one junction end is altered; a read error may explain this. The chain combines TRBV7-7 with TRBJ1-1; unclear D gene. This CDR3 comprises 13 residues. Looked up from germline, CDR1 is SSHAT and CDR2 is FNYEAQ (reference sequence). The CDR3, as DNA: TGTGCTAGCAGCCCTAATCCGAACACTGAAGCTTTCTTT. Its protein product is CASSPNPNTEAFF. The complete variable domain, with remaining parts taken from reference TRBV7-7 and TRBJ1-1, reads GAGVSQSPRYKVTKRGQDVTLRCDPISSHATLYWYQQALGQGPEFLTYFNYEAQPDKSGLPSDRFSAERPEGSISTLTIQRTEQRDSAMYRCASSPNPNTEAFFGQGTRLTVV.